The clone carrying this T cell receptor beta chain was detected only a few times. Its antigen is unknown. One junction end disagrees with the germline gene, perhaps due to a read error. The data derive from a study of PD-L1 blockade in urothelial cancer. Study as a whole: At 6 weeks and at 3 weeks (second dose) after treatment start, blood was analyzed. Study findings and constraints: Tumor-associated blood clones were expanded more by durable-benefit patients at 3 weeks.

This CDR3 is 12 amino acids long. Germline V CDR1 and CDR2: SNHLY, FYNNEI. The data were produced by immunoSEQ multiplex PCR, yet TCRdb's version contains in-frame clones alone and is incomplete. Among some 27,000 clones listed, around 85% were seen once. The receptor was derived from a man aged 45-65 years with urothelial cancer. This material consisted of PBMCs, taken around atezolizumab (anti-PD-L1) treatment. The chain carries TRBV2 and TRBJ1-2; TRBD1 agrees at 7 bases. The CDR3 DNA sequence: TGTGCCAGCAGTGAAGGGGGCAGGGGGAATGGCTTC. Translation gives CASSEGGRGNGF.